This T cell receptor (beta chain) was retrieved from a study of blood T cell repertoires in COVID-19 (dated by TCRdb to 2018 to 2020). With regard to the full study: The collaborator samples originated in the United States, Italy and Spain and spanned the acute and convalescent phases of COVID-19. The prospective study material was composed of cDNA or gDNA derived from T cells, B-cell-depleted T cells, or PBMCs. The dataset comprised deeply sampled blood TCRbeta repertoires from subjects exposed to, actively infected with, or recovered from COVID-19. The repertoires were made available in a free public database intended to serve as a resource for research on the immune response to SARS-CoV-2. Samples came from the ongoing ImmuneRACE study (first 160 participants) plus 1,254 subjects from 6 global collaborators. Sample metadata almost always included a de-identified subject ID, COVID-19 status, age in years and sex. Where HLA class I and class II types were available, the types were taken from metadata supplied by the sample provider, not from assay-based typing.

The count of this clone is one. What antigen it recognizes has not been identified. Base qualities were left out, and no much larger clone turns up one base away. There are 13 amino acids in the CDR3, from cysteine to phenylalanine inclusive. This entry keeps only the CDR3 DNA: 39 bases, framed from base 1. V and J lose 5 bases and 1 base, and a span of 8 bases separates them. The germline V gene supplies CDR1 MDHEN and CDR2 SYDVKM. Overall study outcomes, separate from this receptor: Clinical and demographic metadata were provided uncurated, with the amount varying by source and participant.

TCRbeta CDR3 regions were amplified from genomic DNA by means of the immunoSEQ Assay, a bias-controlled multiplex PCR. Turning to the authors' computational methods: The number of nucleated cells in each sample was estimated by amplification of reference gene primers within the assay. Sequence reads were collapsed and filtered to measure the absolute abundance of every unique TCRbeta CDR3 rearrangement. For each sample, productive Simpson clonality was calculated as the square root of Simpson's diversity index across productive rearrangements. The source is immuneACCESS, and TCRdb retained only in-frame sequences with V and J called. Part of the clones is not carried over; for the studies checked, unresolved V genes explain less than half of this, and the remainder is unexplained. The V and J calls and clone size come from that table; D and trimming were worked out from the DNA. The sample table shows 55,000 or so clones, and more than 70% are seen once. The ten largest make up about 6.3% of the sample.

Collaborating institutions collected whole blood in K2EDTA tubes following their own protocols. Collaborator samples were shipped for TCRbeta analysis as frozen whole blood, isolated PBMCs, or DNA extracted from either sample type. Here the chain combines TRBV28 and TRBJ1-2; a weak D assignment points to TRBD1 (6 bases agree). The sequence derives from a man aged 60 to 69 with active or convalescent COVID-19. Sequencing was performed on peripheral blood. The encoded CDR3 is CASSKQGNYGYTF. The sequenced DNA: TGTGCCAGCAGTAAACAGGGTAACTATGGCTACACCTTC.